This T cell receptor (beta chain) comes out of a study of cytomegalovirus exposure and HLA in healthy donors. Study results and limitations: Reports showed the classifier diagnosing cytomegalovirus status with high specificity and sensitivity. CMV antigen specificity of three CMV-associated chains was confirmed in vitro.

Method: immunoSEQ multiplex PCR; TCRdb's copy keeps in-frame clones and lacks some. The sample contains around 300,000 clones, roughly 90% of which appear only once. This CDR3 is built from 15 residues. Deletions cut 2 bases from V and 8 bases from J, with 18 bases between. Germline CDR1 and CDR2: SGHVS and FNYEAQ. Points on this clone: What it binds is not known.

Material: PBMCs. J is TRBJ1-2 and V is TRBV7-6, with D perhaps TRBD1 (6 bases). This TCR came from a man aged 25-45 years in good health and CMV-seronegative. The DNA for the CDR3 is TGTGCCAGCAGCTTATACGGGACATCTATTTACGGCTACACCTTC. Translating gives CASSLYGTSIYGYTF.